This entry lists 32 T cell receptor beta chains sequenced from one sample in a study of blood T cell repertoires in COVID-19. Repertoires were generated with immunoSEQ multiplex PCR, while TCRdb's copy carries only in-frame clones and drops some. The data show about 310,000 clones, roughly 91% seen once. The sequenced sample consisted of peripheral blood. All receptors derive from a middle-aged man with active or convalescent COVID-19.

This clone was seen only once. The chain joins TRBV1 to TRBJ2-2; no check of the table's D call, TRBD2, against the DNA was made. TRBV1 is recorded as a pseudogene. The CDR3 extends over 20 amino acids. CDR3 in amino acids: CTSSRASGRGQGVCAGELFF. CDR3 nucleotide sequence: TGCACCAGCAGCCGCGCTAGCGGGAGAGGTCAAGGAGTTTGCGCCGGGGAGCTGTTTTTT.

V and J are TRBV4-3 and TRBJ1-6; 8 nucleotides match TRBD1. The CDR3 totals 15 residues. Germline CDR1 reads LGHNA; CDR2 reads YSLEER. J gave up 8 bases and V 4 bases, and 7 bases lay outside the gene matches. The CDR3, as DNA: TGCGCCAGCAGCCGAACCGGGACAGGAGATTCACCCCTCCACTTT. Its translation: CASSRTGTGDSPLHF.

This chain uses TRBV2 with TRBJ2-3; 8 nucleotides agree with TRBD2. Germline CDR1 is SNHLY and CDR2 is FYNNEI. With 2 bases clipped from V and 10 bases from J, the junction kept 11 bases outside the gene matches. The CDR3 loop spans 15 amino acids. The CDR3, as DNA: TGTGCCAGCAGTGAAAGCTCAGGACTAGCCCTAGCGCAGTATTTT. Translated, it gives CASSESSGLALAQYF.

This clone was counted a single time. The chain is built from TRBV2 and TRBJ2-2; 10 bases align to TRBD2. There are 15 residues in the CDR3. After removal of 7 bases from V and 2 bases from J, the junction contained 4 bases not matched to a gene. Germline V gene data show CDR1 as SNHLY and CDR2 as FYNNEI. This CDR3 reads CASNGLADNTGELFF. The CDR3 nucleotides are TGTGCCAGCAATGGACTAGCGGATAACACCGGGGAGCTGTTTTTT.

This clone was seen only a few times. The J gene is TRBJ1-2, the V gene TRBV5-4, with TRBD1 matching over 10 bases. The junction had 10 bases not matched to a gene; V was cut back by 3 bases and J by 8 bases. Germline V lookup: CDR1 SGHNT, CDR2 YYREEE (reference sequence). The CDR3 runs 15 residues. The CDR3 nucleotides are TGTGCCAGCAGCTCAATGGACAGGGGGAAAGGAGGCTACACCTTC. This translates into CASSSMDRGKGGYTF.

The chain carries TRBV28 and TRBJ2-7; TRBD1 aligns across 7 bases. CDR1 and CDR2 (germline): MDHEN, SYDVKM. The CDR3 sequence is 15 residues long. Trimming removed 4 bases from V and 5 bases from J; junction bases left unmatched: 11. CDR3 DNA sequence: TGTGCCAGCAGTTCGACAGGGTGGGTCACTCACGAGCAGTACTTC. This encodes CASSSTGWVTHEQYF.

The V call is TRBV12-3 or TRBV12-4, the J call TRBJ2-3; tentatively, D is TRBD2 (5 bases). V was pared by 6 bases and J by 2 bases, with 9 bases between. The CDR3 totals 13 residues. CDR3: CASSRGSTDTQYF. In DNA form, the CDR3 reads TGTGCCAGCAGCCGCGGGTCCACAGATACGCAGTATTTT.

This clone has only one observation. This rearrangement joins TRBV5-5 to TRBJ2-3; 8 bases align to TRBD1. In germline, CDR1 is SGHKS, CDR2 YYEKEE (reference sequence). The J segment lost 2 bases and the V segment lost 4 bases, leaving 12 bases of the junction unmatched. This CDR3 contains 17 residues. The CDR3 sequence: CASSTRRLDRDTDTQYF. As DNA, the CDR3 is TGTGCCAGCAGCACCCGTAGGTTGGACAGGGACACAGATACGCAGTATTTT. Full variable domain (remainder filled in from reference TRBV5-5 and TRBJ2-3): DAGVTQSPTHLIKTRGQQVTLRCSPISGHKSVSWYQQVLGQGPQFIFQYYEKEERGRGNFPDRFSARQFPNYSSELNVNALLLGDSALYLCASSTRRLDRDTDTQYFGPGTRLTVL.

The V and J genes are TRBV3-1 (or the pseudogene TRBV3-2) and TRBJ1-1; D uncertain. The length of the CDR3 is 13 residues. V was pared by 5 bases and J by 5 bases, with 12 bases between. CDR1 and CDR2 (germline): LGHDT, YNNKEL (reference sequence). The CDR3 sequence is CASSAQVLTEAFF. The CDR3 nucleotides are TGTGCCAGCAGCGCCCAGGTTCTTACTGAAGCTTTCTTT.

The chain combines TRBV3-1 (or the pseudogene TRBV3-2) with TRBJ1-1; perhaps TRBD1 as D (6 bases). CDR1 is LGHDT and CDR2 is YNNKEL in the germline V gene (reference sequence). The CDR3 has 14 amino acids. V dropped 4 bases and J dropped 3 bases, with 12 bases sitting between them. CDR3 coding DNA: TGTGCCAGCAGCCCCAGGGGTTGGGACACTGAAGCTTTCTTT. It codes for CASSPRGWDTEAFF.

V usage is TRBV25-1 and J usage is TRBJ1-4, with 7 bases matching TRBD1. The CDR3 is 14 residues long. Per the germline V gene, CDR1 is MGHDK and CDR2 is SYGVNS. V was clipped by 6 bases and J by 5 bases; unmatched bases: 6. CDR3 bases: TGTGCCAGCAGCCGACAGGGTAGAAATGAAAAACTGTTTTTT. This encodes CASSRQGRNEKLFF.

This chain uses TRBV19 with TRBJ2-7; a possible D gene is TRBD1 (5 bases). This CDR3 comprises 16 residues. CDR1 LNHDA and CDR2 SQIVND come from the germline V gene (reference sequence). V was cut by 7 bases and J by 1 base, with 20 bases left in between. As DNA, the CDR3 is TGTGCCAGTATCTCATGTGCAGGGAAGTTATCCTACGAGCAGTACTTC. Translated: CASISCAGKLSYEQYF.

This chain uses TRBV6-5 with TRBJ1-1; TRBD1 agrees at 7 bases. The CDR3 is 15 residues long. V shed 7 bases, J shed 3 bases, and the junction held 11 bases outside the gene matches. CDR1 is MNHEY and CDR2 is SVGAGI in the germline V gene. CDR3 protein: CASNREGAMDTEAFF. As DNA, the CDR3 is TGTGCCAGCAATCGGGAGGGGGCAATGGACACTGAAGCTTTCTTT.

The CDR3 region has the DNA TGTGCCAGCAGCTTCTTGCCTAGCGGGAGTTTTGGGGAGCTGTTTTTT. Protein product: CASSFLPSGSFGELFF. The J gene is TRBJ2-2, the V gene TRBV7-2; the match to TRBD2 covers 10 bases. The CDR3 length is 16 residues. Germline trimming cut 3 bases from V and 8 bases from J; bases unmatched to any gene: 9. Germline CDR1 is SGHTA and CDR2 is FQGNSA.

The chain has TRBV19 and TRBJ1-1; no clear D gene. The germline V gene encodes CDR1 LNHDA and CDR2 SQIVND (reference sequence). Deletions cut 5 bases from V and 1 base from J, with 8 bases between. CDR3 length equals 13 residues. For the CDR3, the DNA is TGTGCCAGTAGTCAACAACAGAACACTGAAGCTTTCTTT. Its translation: CASSQQQNTEAFF.

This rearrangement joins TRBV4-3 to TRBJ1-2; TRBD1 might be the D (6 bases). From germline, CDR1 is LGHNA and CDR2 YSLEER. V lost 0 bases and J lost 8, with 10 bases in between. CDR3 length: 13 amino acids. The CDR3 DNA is TGCGCCAGCAGCCAAGAGTGGGGGCAGGGCTACACCTTC. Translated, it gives CASSQEWGQGYTF.

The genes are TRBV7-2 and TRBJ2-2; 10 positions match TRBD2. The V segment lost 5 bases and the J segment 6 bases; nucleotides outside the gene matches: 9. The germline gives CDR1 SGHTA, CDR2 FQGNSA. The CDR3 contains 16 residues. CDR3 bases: TGTGCCAGCAGCGCCCAGAGCGGGAGGGCCGCCGGGGAGCTGTTTTTT. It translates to CASSAQSGRAAGELFF.

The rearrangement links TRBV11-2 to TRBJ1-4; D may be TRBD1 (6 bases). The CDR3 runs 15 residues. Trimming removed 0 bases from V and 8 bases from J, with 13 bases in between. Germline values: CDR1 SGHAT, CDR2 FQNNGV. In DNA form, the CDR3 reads TGTGCCAGCAGCTTAGATGGGACACAGTACGAAAAACTGTTTTTT. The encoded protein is CASSLDGTQYEKLFF. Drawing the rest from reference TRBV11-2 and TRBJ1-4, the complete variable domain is EAGVAQSPRYKIIEKRQSVAFWCNPISGHATLYWYQQILGQGPKLLIQFQNNGVVDDSQLPKDRFSAERLKGVDSTLKIQPAKLEDSAVYLCASSLDGTQYEKLFFGSGTQLSVL.

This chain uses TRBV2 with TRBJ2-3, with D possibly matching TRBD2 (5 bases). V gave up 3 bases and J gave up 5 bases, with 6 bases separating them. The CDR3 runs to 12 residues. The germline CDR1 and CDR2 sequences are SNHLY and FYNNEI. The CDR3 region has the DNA TGTGCCAGCAGTGATCGGGGAGATACGCAGTATTTT. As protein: CASSDRGDTQYF.

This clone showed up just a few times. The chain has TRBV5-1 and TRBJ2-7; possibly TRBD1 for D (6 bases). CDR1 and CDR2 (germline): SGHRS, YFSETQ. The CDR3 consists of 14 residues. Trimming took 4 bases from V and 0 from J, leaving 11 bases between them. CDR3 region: CASSTLTGSYEQYF. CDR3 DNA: TGCGCCAGCAGCACTTTGACAGGCTCCTACGAGCAGTACTTC.

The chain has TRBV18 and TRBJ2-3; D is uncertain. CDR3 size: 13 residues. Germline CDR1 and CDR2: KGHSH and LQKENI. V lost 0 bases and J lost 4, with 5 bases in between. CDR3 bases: TGTGCCAGCTCACCACCAGCCTCAGATACGCAGTATTTT. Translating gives CASSPPASDTQYF.

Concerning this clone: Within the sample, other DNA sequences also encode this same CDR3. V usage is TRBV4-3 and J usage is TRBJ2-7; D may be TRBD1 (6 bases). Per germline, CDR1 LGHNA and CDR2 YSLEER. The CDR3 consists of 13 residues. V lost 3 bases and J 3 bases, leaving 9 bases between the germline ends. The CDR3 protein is CASSQGASYEQYF. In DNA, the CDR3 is TGCGCCAGCAGCCAGGGGGCAAGCTACGAGCAGTACTTC.

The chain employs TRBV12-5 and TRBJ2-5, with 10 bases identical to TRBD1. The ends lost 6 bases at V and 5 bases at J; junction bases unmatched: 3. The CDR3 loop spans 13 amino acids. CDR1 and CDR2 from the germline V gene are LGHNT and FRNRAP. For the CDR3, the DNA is TGTGCTAGTGGCATGGGACAGGGGGAGACCCAGTACTTC. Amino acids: CASGMGQGETQYF.

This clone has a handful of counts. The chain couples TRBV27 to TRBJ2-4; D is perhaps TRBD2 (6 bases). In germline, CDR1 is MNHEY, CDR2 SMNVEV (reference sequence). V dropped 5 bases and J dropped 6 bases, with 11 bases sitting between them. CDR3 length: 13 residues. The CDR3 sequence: CASSTLAANIQYF. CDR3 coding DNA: TGTGCCAGCAGTACATTAGCGGCAAACATTCAGTACTTC.

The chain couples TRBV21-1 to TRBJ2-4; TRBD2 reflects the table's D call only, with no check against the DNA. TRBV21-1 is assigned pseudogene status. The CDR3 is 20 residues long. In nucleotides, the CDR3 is TGTGCCAGCATCTTGAGGGACGGGGGACTGAAGAGGGCGGCCAAAAACATTCAGTACTTC. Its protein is CASILRDGGLKRAAKNIQYF.

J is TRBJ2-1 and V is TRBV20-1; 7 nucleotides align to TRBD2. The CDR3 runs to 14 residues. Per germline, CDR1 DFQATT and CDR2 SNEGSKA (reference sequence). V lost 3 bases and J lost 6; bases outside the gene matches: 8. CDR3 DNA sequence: TGCAGTGCTAGTTCGGGGGAGGGCCGCAATGAGCAGTTCTTC. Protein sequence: CSASSGEGRNEQFF.

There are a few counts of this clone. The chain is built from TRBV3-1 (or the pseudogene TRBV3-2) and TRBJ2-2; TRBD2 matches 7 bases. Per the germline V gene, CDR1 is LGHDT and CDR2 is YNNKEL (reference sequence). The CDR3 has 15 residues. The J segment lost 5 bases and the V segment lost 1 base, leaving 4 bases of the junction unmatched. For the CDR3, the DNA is TGTGCCAGCAGCCAAGTTGGCGGGGGAACCGGGGAGCTGTTTTTT. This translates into CASSQVGGGTGELFF.

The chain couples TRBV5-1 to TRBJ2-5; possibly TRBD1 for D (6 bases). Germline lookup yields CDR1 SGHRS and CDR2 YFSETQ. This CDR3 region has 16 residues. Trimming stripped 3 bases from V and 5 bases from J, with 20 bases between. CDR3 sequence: CASSWARSGARETQYF. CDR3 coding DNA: TGCGCCAGCAGCTGGGCGAGATCAGGGGCGAGGGAGACCCAGTACTTC.

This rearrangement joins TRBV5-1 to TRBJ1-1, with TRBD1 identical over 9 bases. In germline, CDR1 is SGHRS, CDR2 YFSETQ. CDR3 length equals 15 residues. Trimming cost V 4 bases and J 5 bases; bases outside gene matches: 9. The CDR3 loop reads CASSTQGAGGTEAFF. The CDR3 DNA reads TGCGCCAGCAGCACACAGGGGGCCGGAGGGACTGAAGCTTTCTTT.

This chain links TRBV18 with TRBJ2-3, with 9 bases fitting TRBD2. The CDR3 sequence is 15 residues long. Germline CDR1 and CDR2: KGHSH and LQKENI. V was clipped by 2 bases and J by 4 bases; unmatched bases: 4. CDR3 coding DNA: TGTGCCAGCTCACCAGTAGCGGGAGACGCAGATACGCAGTATTTT. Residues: CASSPVAGDADTQYF.

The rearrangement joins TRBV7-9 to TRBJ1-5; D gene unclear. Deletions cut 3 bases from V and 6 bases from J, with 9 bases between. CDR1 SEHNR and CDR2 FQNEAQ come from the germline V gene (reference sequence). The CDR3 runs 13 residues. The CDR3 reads CASSFDRSQPQHF. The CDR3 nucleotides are TGTGCCAGCAGCTTTGATCGGAGTCAGCCCCAGCATTTT.

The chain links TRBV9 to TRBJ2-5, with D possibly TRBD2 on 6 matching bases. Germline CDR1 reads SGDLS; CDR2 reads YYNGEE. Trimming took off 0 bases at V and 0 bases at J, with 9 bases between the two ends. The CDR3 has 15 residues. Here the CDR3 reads CASSVVPSDQETQYF. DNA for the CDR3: TGTGCCAGCAGCGTAGTCCCTAGCGACCAAGAGACCCAGTACTTC.